This is a list of T cell receptor beta chains from one sample in a study of beta chain features in type 1 diabetes. Clones were read by immunoSEQ multiplex PCR, and TCRdb kept only the in-frame ones, dropping some. Of 330,000 or so clones in the sample, about 18% were seen once. The specimen was naive CD4+ T cells from blood. The receptors were sampled from a woman aged 18-35 years in good health. The CDR3 runs from the conserved cysteine through the conserved F or W. Each record gives: D gene, J gene, V gene, clone size, CDR3 DNA, CDR3 protein. A D gene is named only where the DNA matches it firmly. Clone size is stated in some rows and not others, as once, few, many or a class when expanded.

d_call: TRBD1
j_call: TRBJ1-5
v_call: TRBV19
clone_size: .
cdr3_nt: TGTGCCAGTAGTTCCCCCGGGACAGCAGAGGAGGATCAGCCCCAGCATTTT
cdr3_aa: CASSSPGTAEEDQPQHF

d_call: .
j_call: TRBJ2-3
v_call: TRBV7-9
clone_size: .
cdr3_nt: TGTGCCACCCATCGAGGGAGCACAGATACGCAGTATTTT
cdr3_aa: CATHRGSTDTQYF

d_call: TRBD1
j_call: TRBJ2-3
v_call: TRBV25-1
clone_size: .
cdr3_nt: TGTGCCAGCAGTGAATATCGGACAGGGTATGGGGCAGATACGCAGTATTTT
cdr3_aa: CASSEYRTGYGADTQYF

d_call: TRBD2
j_call: TRBJ2-7
v_call: TRBV5-1
clone_size: .
cdr3_nt: TGCGCCAGCAGCGAGCGGGGGTCCTCCTACGAGCAGTACTTC
cdr3_aa: CASSERGSSYEQYF

d_call: TRBD1
j_call: TRBJ2-1
v_call: TRBV5-1
clone_size: .
cdr3_nt: TGCGCCAGCAGCCCCGGGACAGGGTCCTTCAATGAGCAGTTCTTC
cdr3_aa: CASSPGTGSFNEQFF

d_call: .
j_call: TRBJ1-5
v_call: TRBV18
clone_size: .
cdr3_nt: TGTGCCAGCTCACCGACCGACCCAGGGGGCAATCAGCCCCAGCATTTT
cdr3_aa: CASSPTDPGGNQPQHF

d_call: .
j_call: TRBJ1-5
v_call: TRBV7-9
clone_size: few
cdr3_nt: TGTGCCAGCAGCCCGCTGGGTGTGGGAGGGCAGCCCCAGCATTTT
cdr3_aa: CASSPLGVGGQPQHF

d_call: .
j_call: TRBJ1-1
v_call: TRBV2
clone_size: few
cdr3_nt: TGTGCCAGCACCCAAGGCAGGGTAGCTGAAGCTTTCTTT
cdr3_aa: CASTQGRVAEAFF

d_call: .
j_call: TRBJ2-4
v_call: TRBV4-1
clone_size: .
cdr3_nt: TGCGCCAGCAGCCAAGGGCAGGGAAGGAACATTCAGTACTTC
cdr3_aa: CASSQGQGRNIQYF

d_call: .
j_call: TRBJ2-3
v_call: TRBV19
clone_size: .
cdr3_nt: TGTGCCAGCACAGGCCAAGTCACAGATACGCAGTATTTT
cdr3_aa: CASTGQVTDTQYF

d_call: .
j_call: TRBJ2-3
v_call: TRBV27
clone_size: few
cdr3_nt: TGTGCCAGCAGTTTCGCAGATACGCAGTATTTT
cdr3_aa: CASSFADTQYF

d_call: TRBD2
j_call: TRBJ2-7
v_call: TRBV2
clone_size: once
cdr3_nt: TGTGCCACCTTGACTAGCGGGATGGGGGAGCAGTACTTC
cdr3_aa: CATLTSGMGEQYF

d_call: TRBD1
j_call: TRBJ1-3
v_call: TRBV29-1
clone_size: few
cdr3_nt: TGCAGCGTTACCGACAGGGGGGCCTCTGGAAACACCATATATTTT
cdr3_aa: CSVTDRGASGNTIYF

d_call: .
j_call: TRBJ1-2
v_call: TRBV18
clone_size: .
cdr3_nt: TGTGCCAGCTCACCGCAGGTTCCTAACTATGGCTACACCTTC
cdr3_aa: CASSPQVPNYGYTF

d_call: TRBD1
j_call: TRBJ2-7
v_call: TRBV6-5
clone_size: .
cdr3_nt: TGTGCCAGCAGTTCGACAGGGGTCAGCTCCTACGAGCAGTACTTC
cdr3_aa: CASSSTGVSSYEQYF

d_call: TRBD1
j_call: TRBJ2-5
v_call: TRBV6-5
clone_size: .
cdr3_nt: TGTGCCAGCAGCCGAGGACAGGCCCACCAAGAGACCCAGTACTTC
cdr3_aa: CASSRGQAHQETQYF

d_call: .
j_call: TRBJ2-5
v_call: TRBV29-1
clone_size: .
cdr3_nt: TGCAGCGTTAGGGACTCCCGGAAGGAAGAGACCCAGTACTTC
cdr3_aa: CSVRDSRKEETQYF

d_call: .
j_call: TRBJ2-1
v_call: TRBV11-2
clone_size: .
cdr3_nt: TGTGCCAGCAGGGATAGAGGCAATGAGCAGTTCTTC
cdr3_aa: CASRDRGNEQFF

d_call: .
j_call: TRBJ2-5
v_call: TRBV2
clone_size: few
cdr3_nt: TGTGCCAGCAGTGAAGCCGGGACATATCAAGAGACCCAGTACTTC
cdr3_aa: CASSEAGTYQETQYF

d_call: .
j_call: TRBJ2-5
v_call: TRBV9
clone_size: few
cdr3_nt: TGTGCCAGCAGCGTTAGCGCCCACACTGAAGAGACCCAGTACTTC
cdr3_aa: CASSVSAHTEETQYF

d_call: .
j_call: TRBJ1-2
v_call: TRBV30
clone_size: .
cdr3_nt: TGTGCCTGGACCCCTGGCCTCGGAGATGGCTATGGCTACACCTTC
cdr3_aa: CAWTPGLGDGYGYTF

d_call: .
j_call: TRBJ2-5
v_call: TRBV5-4
clone_size: few
cdr3_nt: TGTGCCAGCAGCTTGTTGAGCTCTCCGGAGACCCAGTACTTC
cdr3_aa: CASSLLSSPETQYF

d_call: TRBD1
j_call: TRBJ2-7
v_call: TRBV29-1
clone_size: few
cdr3_nt: TGCAGCGTAGCCGGGACAGGCTACGAGCAGTACTTC
cdr3_aa: CSVAGTGYEQYF

d_call: .
j_call: TRBJ1-3
v_call: TRBV4-1
clone_size: .
cdr3_nt: TGCGCCAGCAGCCAAGACCTAATGACACCCGCAGGGAGAAACACCATATATTTT
cdr3_aa: CASSQDLMTPAGRNTIYF

d_call: .
j_call: TRBJ2-5
v_call: TRBV5-1
clone_size: .
cdr3_nt: TGCGCCAGCAGCTTGAGGAGCGGAGGGGCCTGGGAGACCCAGTACTTC
cdr3_aa: CASSLRSGGAWETQYF

d_call: .
j_call: TRBJ1-4
v_call: TRBV4-2
clone_size: few
cdr3_nt: TGTGCCAGCAGCCAAGATAGGAGCAGGGAGGGTGAAAAACTGTTTTTT
cdr3_aa: CASSQDRSREGEKLFF

d_call: .
j_call: TRBJ1-1
v_call: TRBV9
clone_size: .
cdr3_nt: TGTGCCAGCAGCGTAGAGGCAGGATTCATGAACACTGAAGCTTTCTTT
cdr3_aa: CASSVEAGFMNTEAFF